The 16 T cell receptor beta chains given below trace back to one sample, sequenced in a study of T cells after yellow fever vaccination. TCRdb processed the 5' RACE reads anew with MiXCR; each CDR3 protein has one entry. The sample carries fewer than 400,000 distinct CDR3 sequences, around 10% recorded once. This specimen was CD4+ T cells sorted from PBMCs, taken 45 days after the yellow fever booster vaccination. These receptor sequences come from a man aged 18 to 29 who received the YFV17D yellow fever vaccine.

There are a few counts of this clonotype. The chain uses TRBV6-5 and TRBJ1-1; a weak D match, TRBD1 (5 bases). Germline V CDR1 and CDR2: MNHEY, SVGAGI. V gave up 5 bases and J gave up 1 base, with 11 bases separating them. The CDR3 contains 14 residues. DNA for the CDR3: TGTGCCAGCAGTAAGAACAGGAAGAACACTGAAGCTTTCTTT. The encoded protein is CASSKNRKNTEAFF.

This clonotype has more than one count but fewer than ten. This chain joins TRBV4-1 and TRBJ2-3; 12 bases fit TRBD2. This CDR3 contains 18 residues. V was clipped by 4 bases and J by 0 bases; unmatched bases: 8. Germline V lookup: CDR1 MGHRA, CDR2 YSYEKL. For the CDR3, the DNA is TGCGCCAGCAGCCCCAGGACTAGCGGGGACTCTAGCACAGATACGCAGTATTTT. Translated: CASSPRTSGDSSTDTQYF.

In its sample, this clonotype was seen many times. The CDR3 coding sequence is TGTGCCAGCAGGCTTACAGGGAGCTCCTACAATGAGCAGTTCTTC. Protein: CASRLTGSSYNEQFF. The chain joins TRBV12-3 or TRBV12-4 to TRBJ2-1; D may be TRBD1 (6 bases). The V gene lost 6 bases and the J gene lost 0 bases, with 12 bases spanning the gap. This CDR3 comprises 15 residues.

This sequence joins TRBV5-8 and TRBJ2-4, with TRBD1 matching over 7 bases. The V and J ends lost 0 bases and 6 bases, in that order; junction bases with no gene match: 3. Germline CDR1 and CDR2: SGHTS and YDEGEE. The CDR3 is 14 amino acids. The CDR3 sequence is CASSLEGTVNIQYF. In DNA, the CDR3 is TGTGCCAGCAGCTTGGAGGGGACAGTAAACATTCAGTACTTC.

V is TRBV12-3 or TRBV12-4 and J is TRBJ2-3; 10 bases align to TRBD1. The CDR3 sequence is 14 residues long. V lost 6 bases, J lost 2 bases, and 2 bases stayed unmatched. CDR3 in DNA: TGTGCCAGCAGGAGACAGGGGGCCACAGATACGCAGTATTTT. Translating gives CASRRQGATDTQYF.

J is TRBJ2-2 and V is TRBV11-2, with TRBD1 identical over 9 bases. V lost 8 bases, J lost 6 bases, and 7 bases stayed unmatched. The CDR3 loop spans 14 amino acids. Germline CDR1 SGHAT, CDR2 FQNNGV. CDR3 sequence reads: CASGRDRAAGELFF. CDR3 bases: TGTGCCAGCGGACGGGACAGGGCGGCCGGGGAGCTGTTTTTT.

This clonotype was counted only a few times. V usage is TRBV5-1 and J usage is TRBJ2-1, with TRBD2 identical over 11 bases. V shed 2 bases, J shed 7 bases, and the junction held 5 bases outside the gene matches. Germline V lookup: CDR1 SGHRS, CDR2 YFSETQ. This CDR3 region has 15 residues. CDR3 residues: CASSFTSGGSNEQFF. DNA for the CDR3: TGCGCCAGCAGCTTTACTAGCGGGGGTTCGAATGAGCAGTTCTTC. The complete variable domain, with remaining parts taken from reference TRBV5-1 and TRBJ2-1, reads KAGVTQTPRYLIKTRGQQVTLSCSPISGHRSVSWYQQTPGQGLQFLFEYFSETQRNKGNFPGRFSGRQFSNSRSEMNVSTLELGDSALYLCASSFTSGGSNEQFFGPGTRLTVL.

This chain uses TRBV18 with TRBJ1-6, with D tentatively TRBD1 (6 bases). The germline CDR1 and CDR2 sequences are KGHSH and LQKENI. This CDR3 spans 16 amino acids. V shed 3 bases and J shed 14 bases, with 23 bases lying between them. The CDR3 DNA reads as TGTGCCAGCTCACCGATACAGGGTAGAGGGGAATCCACCCTCCACTTT. This sequence encodes CASSPIQGRGESTLHF.

Only a few counts were recorded for this clonotype. This sequence joins TRBV30 and TRBJ1-6, with D perhaps TRBD1 (5 bases). The CDR3 covers 15 residues. The germline gives CDR1 GTSNPN, CDR2 SVGIG (reference sequence). Trimming removed 3 bases at V and 9 bases at J, with 18 bases between. The CDR3 coding sequence is TGTGCCTGGAGAGTGGTGGGTCAGGGTGTTTCACCCCTCCACTTT. This gives the protein CAWRVVGQGVSPLHF. The full variable domain, with the rest looked up from reference TRBV30 and TRBJ1-6, is SQTIHQWPATLVQPVGSPLSLECTVEGTSNPNLYWYRQAAGRGLQLLFYSVGIGQISSEVPQNLSASRPQDRQFILSSKKLLLSDSGFYLCAWRVVGQGVSPLHFGNGTRLTVT.

This chain uses TRBV9 with TRBJ1-5, with D uncertain. V was trimmed by 2 bases and J by 9 bases, leaving 15 bases between them. The CDR3 has 14 residues. Germline loops: CDR1 SGDLS, CDR2 YYNGEE. The CDR3, as DNA: TGTGCCAGCAGCGTTGAGGCAGGCCTCGGGCCCCAGCATTTT. Protein product: CASSVEAGLGPQHF.

The rearrangement links TRBV7-6 to TRBJ2-7; D is perhaps TRBD1 or TRBD2 (5 bases each). With 0 bases removed from V and 5 bases from J, the gap between germline ends came to 20 bases. Germline assignment: CDR1 SGHVS and CDR2 FNYEAQ. The CDR3 has 17 amino acids. As DNA, the CDR3 is TGTGCCAGCAGCTTAGCGAGGGGTCGGGTGGGGAGCGACGAGCAGTACTTC. Its translation is CASSLARGRVGSDEQYF.

This clonotype occurred a few times. V and J are TRBV5-5 and TRBJ2-5; 12 bases agree with TRBD2. There are 17 residues in the CDR3. Unmatched junction bases numbered 9, after V lost 1 base and J lost 5 bases. The germline V gene has CDR1 SGHKS and CDR2 YYEKEE (reference sequence). This CDR3 reads CASSLSASGGAGETQYF. The DNA for the CDR3 is TGTGCCAGCAGCTTGTCGGCTAGCGGGGGGGCCGGGGAGACCCAGTACTTC.

The sample holds many counts of this clonotype. The genes are TRBV20-1 and TRBJ1-5, with a possible D match to TRBD1 (5 bases). V shed 1 base and J shed 5 bases, with 18 bases lying between them. The length of the CDR3 is 16 residues. Germline CDR1 reads DFQATT; CDR2 reads SNEGSKA (reference sequence). The CDR3 coding sequence is TGCAGTGCTAGAGTTCCACGGGGCCTTGAGGATCAGCCCCAGCATTTT. It specifies CSARVPRGLEDQPQHF.

The rearrangement links TRBV7-2 to TRBJ1-2; TRBD1 matches 12 bases. Trimming at V came to 4 bases and at J to 8 bases, leaving 5 bases not matched to a gene. The CDR3 consists of 14 residues. Germline-derived CDR1 and CDR2 are SGHTA and FQGNSA. This chain's CDR3 is CASSSGQGAQGYTF. The CDR3 region has the DNA TGTGCCAGCAGCTCGGGACAGGGGGCGCAAGGCTACACCTTC.

This clonotype has a handful of counts. V is TRBV6-6 and J is TRBJ1-2, with 9 bases identical to TRBD1. Germline V gene sequence: CDR1 MNHNY, CDR2 SVGAGI (reference sequence). V was clipped by 2 bases and J by 6 bases; unmatched bases: 4. This CDR3 has 14 residues. The CDR3 coding sequence is TGTGCCAGCAGTTACGCCGACAGGGGGGATGGCTACACCTTC. Encoded protein: CASSYADRGDGYTF.

In this sample, this clonotype turned up a few times. V usage is TRBV20-1 and J usage is TRBJ2-7; TRBD2 might be the D (6 bases). CDR3 length: 14 amino acids. Germline CDR1 DFQATT, CDR2 SNEGSKA (reference sequence). The ends were cut back, 0 bases at V and 3 bases at J, with 12 bases in the middle. The CDR3 nucleotides are TGCAGTGCTAGAGATCGCCGGGGGAACTACGAGCAGTACTTC. Residues: CSARDRRGNYEQYF.